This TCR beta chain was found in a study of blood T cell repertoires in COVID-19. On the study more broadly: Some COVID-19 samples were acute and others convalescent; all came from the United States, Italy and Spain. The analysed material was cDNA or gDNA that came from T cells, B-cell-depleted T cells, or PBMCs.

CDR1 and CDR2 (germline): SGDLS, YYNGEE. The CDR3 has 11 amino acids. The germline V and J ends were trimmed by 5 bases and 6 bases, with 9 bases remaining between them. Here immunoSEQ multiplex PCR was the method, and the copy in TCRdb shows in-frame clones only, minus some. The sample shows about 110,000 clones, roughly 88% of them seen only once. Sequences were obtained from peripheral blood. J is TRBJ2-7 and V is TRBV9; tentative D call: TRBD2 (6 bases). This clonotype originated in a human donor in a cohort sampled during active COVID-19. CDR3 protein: CASSSGGEQYF. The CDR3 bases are TGTGCCAGCAGTTCCGGGGGCGAGCAGTACTTC. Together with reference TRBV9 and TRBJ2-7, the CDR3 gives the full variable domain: DSGVTQTPKHLITATGQRVTLRCSPRSGDLSVYWYQQSLDQGLQFLIQYYNGEERAKGNILERFSAQQFPDLHSELNLSSLELGDSALYFCASSSGGEQYFGPGTRLTVT.